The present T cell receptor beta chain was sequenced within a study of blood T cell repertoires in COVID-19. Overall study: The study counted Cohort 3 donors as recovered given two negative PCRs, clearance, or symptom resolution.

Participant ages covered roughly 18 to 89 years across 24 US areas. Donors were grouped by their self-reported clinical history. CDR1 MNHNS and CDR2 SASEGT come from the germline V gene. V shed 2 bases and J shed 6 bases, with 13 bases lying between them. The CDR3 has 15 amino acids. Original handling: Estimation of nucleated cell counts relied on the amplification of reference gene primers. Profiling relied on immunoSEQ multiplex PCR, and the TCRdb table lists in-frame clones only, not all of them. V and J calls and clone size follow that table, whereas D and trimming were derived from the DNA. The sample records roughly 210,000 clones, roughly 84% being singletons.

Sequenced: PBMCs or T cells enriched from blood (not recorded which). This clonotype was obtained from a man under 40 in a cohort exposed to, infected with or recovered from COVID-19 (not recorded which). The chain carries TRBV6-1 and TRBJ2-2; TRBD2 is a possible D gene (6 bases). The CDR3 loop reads CASSERGSAAGELFF. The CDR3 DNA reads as TGTGCCAGCAGTGAACGGGGGTCGGCGGCCGGGGAGCTGTTTTTT.